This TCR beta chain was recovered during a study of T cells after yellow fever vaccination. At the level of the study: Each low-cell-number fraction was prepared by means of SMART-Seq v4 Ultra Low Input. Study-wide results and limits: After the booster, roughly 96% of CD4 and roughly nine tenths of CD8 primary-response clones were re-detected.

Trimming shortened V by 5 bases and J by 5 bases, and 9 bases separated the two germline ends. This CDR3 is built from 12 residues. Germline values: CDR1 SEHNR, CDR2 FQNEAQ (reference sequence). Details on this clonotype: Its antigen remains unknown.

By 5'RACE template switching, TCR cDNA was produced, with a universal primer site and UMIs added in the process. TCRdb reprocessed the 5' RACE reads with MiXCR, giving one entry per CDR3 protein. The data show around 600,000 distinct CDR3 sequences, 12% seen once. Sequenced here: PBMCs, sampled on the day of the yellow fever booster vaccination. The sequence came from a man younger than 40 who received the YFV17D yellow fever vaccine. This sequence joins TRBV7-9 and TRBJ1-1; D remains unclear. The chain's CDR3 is CASSPLQTEAFF. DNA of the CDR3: TGTGCCAGCAGCCCACTCCAAACTGAAGCTTTCTTT.